The sequence of this T cell receptor beta chain was determined in a study of technical replicates of blood from several donors. Libraries were prepared by immunoSEQ multiplex PCR; TCRdb keeps only in-frame clonotypes and omits some of them. In the table there are more than 75,000 clones, just over 95% of which are singletons. Sample: T cells isolated from PBMCs. This sequence originates from a human donor in good health.

The CDR3 loop is CASSGQGTETQYF. The CDR3 DNA reads as TGTGCCAGCAGCGGACAGGGAACGGAGACCCAGTACTTC. J is TRBJ2-5 and V is TRBV27, with 8 nucleotides matching TRBD1. J lost 5 bases, V lost 6 bases, and 5 bases had no gene match. Germline CDR1 MNHEY, CDR2 SMNVEV (reference sequence). The CDR3 consists of 13 residues.